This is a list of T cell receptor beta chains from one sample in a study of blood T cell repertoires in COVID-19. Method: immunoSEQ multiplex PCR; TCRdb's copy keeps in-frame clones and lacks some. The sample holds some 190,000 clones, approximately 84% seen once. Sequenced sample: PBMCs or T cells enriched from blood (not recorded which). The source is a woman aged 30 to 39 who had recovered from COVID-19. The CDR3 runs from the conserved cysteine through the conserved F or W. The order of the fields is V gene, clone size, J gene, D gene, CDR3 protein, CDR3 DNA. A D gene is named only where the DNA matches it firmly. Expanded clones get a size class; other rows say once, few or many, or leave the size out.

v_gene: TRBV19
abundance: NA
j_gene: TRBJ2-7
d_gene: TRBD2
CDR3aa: CASSPGLAGDNEQYF
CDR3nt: TGTGCCAGTAGCCCAGGACTAGCGGGAGACAACGAGCAGTACTTC

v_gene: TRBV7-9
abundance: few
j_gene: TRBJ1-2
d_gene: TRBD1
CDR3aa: CASSISGQGALYGYTF
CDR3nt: TGTGCCAGCAGCATCAGCGGACAGGGGGCCCTCTATGGCTACACCTTC

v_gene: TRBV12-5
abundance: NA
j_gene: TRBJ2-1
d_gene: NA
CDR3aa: CASGLVLGGNPYNEQFF
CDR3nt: TGTGCTAGTGGTTTGGTATTAGGAGGTAACCCCTACAATGAGCAGTTCTTC

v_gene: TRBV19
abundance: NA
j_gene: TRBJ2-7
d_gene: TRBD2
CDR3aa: CASSIRGGSGRDSYEQYF
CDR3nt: TGTGCCAGTAGTATTCGTGGGGGTAGCGGGAGGGACTCCTACGAGCAGTACTTC

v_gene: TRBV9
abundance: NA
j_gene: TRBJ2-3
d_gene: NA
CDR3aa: CASSVGSRGWGTDTQYF
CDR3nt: TGTGCCAGCAGCGTAGGTTCAAGGGGTTGGGGCACAGATACGCAGTATTTT

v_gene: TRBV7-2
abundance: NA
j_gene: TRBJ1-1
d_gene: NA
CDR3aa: CASSFWGMNTEAFF
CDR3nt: TGTGCCAGCAGCTTCTGGGGCATGAACACTGAAGCTTTCTTT

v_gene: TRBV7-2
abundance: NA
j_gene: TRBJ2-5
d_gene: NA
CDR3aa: CASSLEQLAISYF
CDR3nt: TGTGCCAGCAGCTTAGAACAGCTAGCGATCTCCTACTTC

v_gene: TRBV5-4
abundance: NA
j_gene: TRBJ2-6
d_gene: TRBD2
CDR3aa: CASRMGGNGRPTGANVLTF
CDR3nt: TGTGCCAGCAGAATGGGGGGGAACGGACGCCCGACTGGGGCCAACGTCCTGACTTTC

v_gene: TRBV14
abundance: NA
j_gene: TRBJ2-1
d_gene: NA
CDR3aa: CASSQMWGRSDNEQFF
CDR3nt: TGTGCCAGCAGCCAGATGTGGGGGAGGAGCGACAATGAGCAGTTCTTC

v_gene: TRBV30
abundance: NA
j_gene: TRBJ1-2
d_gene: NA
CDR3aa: CAWRLKYGVPGYTF
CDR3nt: TGTGCCTGGAGACTAAAGTACGGGGTTCCGGGCTACACCTTC

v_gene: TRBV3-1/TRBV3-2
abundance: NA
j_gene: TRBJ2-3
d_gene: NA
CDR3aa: CASSQDILGNTDTQYF
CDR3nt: TGTGCCAGCAGCCAAGATATCCTAGGTAACACAGATACGCAGTATTTT

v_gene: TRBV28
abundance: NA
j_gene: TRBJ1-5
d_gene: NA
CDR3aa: CASSFYREDQPQHF
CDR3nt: TGTGCCAGCAGTTTTTACAGGGAAGATCAGCCCCAGCATTTT

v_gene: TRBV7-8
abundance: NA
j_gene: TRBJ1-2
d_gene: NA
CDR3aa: CASSSTRDYGYTF
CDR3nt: TGTGCCAGCAGCTCGACTCGAGACTATGGCTACACCTTC

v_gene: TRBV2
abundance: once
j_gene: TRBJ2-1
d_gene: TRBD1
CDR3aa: CASTIGQGAGGQFF
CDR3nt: TGTGCCAGCACCATAGGACAAGGCGCAGGGGGGCAGTTCTTC

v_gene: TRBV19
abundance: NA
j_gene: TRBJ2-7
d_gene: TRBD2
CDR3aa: CASSMAGLASYEQYF
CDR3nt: TGTGCCAGTAGTATGGCGGGACTAGCGAGTTACGAGCAGTACTTC

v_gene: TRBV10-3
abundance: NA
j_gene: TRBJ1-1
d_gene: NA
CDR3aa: CAISETPGHQVNTEAFF
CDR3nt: TGTGCCATCAGTGAGACCCCGGGACATCAAGTGAACACTGAAGCTTTCTTT

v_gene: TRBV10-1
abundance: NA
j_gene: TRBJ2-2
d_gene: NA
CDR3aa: CASRWSVNTGELFF
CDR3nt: TGCGCCAGCAGATGGAGCGTAAACACCGGGGAGCTGTTTTTT

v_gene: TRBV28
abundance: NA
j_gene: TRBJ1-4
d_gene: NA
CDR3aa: CASYQDEKLFF
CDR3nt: TGTGCCAGTTACCAGGATGAAAAACTGTTTTTT

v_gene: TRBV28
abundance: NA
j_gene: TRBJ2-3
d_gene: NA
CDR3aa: CASSLRTDTQYF
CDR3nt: TGTGCCAGCAGTTTACGTACAGATACGCAGTATTTT

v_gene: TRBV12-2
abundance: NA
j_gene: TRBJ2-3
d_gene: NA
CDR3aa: CASRLGDRFPTDTQYF
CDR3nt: TGTGCAAGTCGCTTGGGGGACAGATTCCCCACAGATACGCAGTATTTT

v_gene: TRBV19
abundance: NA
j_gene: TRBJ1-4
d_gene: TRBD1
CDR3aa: CASNRDRGTSNEKLFF
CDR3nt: TGTGCCAGTAACCGGGACAGGGGAACCTCGAATGAAAAACTGTTTTTT

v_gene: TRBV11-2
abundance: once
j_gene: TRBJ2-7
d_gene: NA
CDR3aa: CASSFRGPSSYEQYF
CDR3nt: TGTGCCAGCAGCTTTCGCGGTCCTAGCTCCTACGAGCAGTACTTC

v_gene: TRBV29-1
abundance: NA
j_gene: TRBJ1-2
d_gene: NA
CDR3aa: CSVGGTSPGYGYTF
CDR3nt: TGCAGCGTTGGTGGGACATCCCCGGGGTACGGCTACACCTTC

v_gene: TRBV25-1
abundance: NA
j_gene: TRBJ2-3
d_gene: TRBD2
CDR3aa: CASRASGGALDTQYF
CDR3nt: TGTGCCAGCAGGGCTAGCGGGGGGGCCTTGGATACGCAGTATTTT

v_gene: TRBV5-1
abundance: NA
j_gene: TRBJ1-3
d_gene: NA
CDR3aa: CASSFNRADSSGNTIYF
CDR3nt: TGCGCCAGCAGCTTTAACAGGGCCGACAGCTCTGGAAACACCATATATTTT

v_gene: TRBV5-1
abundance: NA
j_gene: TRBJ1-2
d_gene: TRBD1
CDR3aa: CASSWGQGDGYTF
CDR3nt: TGCGCCAGCAGCTGGGGACAGGGGGATGGCTACACCTTC

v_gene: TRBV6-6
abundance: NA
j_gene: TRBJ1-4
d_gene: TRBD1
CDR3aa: CASSGDRGPNEKLFF
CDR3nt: TGTGCCAGCAGTGGCGACAGGGGACCTAATGAAAAACTGTTTTTT

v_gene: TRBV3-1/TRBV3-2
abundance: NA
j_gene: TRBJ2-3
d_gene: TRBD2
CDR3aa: CASSQSGGNTQYF
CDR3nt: TGTGCCAGCAGCCAAAGCGGGGGAAATACGCAGTATTTT

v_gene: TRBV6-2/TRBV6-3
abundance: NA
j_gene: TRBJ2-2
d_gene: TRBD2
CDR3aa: CASSWTSGTGELFF
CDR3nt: TGTGCCAGCAGTTGGACTAGCGGGACCGGGGAGCTGTTTTTT

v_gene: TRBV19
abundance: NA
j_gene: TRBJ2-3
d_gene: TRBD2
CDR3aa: CASSSGRAGNTQYF
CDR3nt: TGTGCCAGTAGTAGCGGGAGGGCCGGGAATACGCAGTATTTT

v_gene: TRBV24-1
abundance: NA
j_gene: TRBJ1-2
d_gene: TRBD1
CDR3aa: CATSDAGQGLNYGYTF
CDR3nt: TGTGCCACCAGTGACGCTGGACAGGGGTTAAACTATGGCTACACCTTC

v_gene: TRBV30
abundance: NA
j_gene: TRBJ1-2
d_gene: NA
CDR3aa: CAWSWAVANYGYTF
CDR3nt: TGTGCCTGGAGTTGGGCTGTAGCTAACTATGGCTACACCTTC

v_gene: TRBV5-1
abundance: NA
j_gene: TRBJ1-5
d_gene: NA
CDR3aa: CASSPGDDNQPQHF
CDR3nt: TGCGCCAGCAGCCCCGGGGATGACAATCAGCCCCAGCATTTT

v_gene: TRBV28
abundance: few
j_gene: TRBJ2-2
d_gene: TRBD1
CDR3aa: CASIGGQGAPGELFF
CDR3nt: TGTGCCAGCATCGGGGGACAGGGGGCGCCCGGGGAGCTGTTTTTT

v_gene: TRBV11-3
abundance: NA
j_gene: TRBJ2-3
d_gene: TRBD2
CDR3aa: CASSPEWLAGSDTQYF
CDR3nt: TGTGCCAGCAGCCCAGAATGGCTAGCGGGTTCAGATACGCAGTATTTT

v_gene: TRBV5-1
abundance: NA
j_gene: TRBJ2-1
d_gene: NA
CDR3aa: CASSLLVSDEQFF
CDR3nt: TGCGCCAGCAGCTTGTTAGTTTCCGATGAGCAGTTCTTC

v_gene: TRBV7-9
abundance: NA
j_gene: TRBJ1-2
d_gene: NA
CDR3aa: CASSLEGQLVYGYTF
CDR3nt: TGTGCCAGCAGCTTAGAGGGGCAGCTTGTCTATGGCTACACCTTC

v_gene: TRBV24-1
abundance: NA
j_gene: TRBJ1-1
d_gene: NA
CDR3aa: CATRGGNTEAFF
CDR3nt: TGTGCCACCAGGGGAGGGAACACTGAAGCTTTCTTT

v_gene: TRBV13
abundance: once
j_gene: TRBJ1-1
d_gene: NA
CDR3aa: CASSFRTPQNTEAFF
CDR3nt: TGTGCCAGCAGCTTCAGGACACCCCAGAACACTGAAGCTTTCTTT

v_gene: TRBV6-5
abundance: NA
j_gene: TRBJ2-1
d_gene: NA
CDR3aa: CASSSSSGADGEQFF
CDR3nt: TGTGCCAGCAGTTCCTCATCTGGAGCGGATGGAGAGCAGTTCTTC

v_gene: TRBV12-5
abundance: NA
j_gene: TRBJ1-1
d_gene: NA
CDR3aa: CASGLPQSTGDTEAFF
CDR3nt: TGTGCTAGTGGTTTGCCCCAATCGACAGGAGACACTGAAGCTTTCTTT

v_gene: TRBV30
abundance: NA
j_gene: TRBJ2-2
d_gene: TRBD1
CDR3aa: CAWSATGGGELFF
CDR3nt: TGTGCCTGGAGTGCAACAGGGGGTGGGGAGCTGTTTTTT

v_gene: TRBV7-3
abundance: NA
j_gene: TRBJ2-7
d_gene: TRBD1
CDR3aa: CASSLNTGGTEQYF
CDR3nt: TGTGCCAGCAGCTTAAACACAGGGGGAACCGAGCAGTACTTC

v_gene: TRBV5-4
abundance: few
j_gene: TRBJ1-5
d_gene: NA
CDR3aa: CAYQRAGVDQPQHF
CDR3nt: TGTGCCTACCAACGGGCGGGGGTAGATCAGCCCCAGCATTTT

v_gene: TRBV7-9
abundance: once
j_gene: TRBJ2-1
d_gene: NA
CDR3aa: CASSFGGGEQFF
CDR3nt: TGTGCCAGCAGCTTTGGGGGCGGTGAGCAGTTCTTC

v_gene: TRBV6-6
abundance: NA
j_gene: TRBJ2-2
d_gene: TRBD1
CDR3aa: CASSYYRTGWTGELFF
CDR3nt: TGTGCCAGCAGTTACTATCGGACAGGGTGGACCGGGGAGCTGTTTTTT

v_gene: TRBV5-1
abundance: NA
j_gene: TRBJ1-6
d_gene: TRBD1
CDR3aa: CASSPSGQGFSPLHF
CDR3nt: TGCGCCAGCAGCCCCTCTGGACAGGGTTTTTCACCCCTCCACTTT

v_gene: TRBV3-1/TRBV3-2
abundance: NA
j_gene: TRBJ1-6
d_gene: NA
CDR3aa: CASSQEGPQSSYNSPLHF
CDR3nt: TGTGCCAGCAGCCAAGAGGGGCCCCAAAGCTCCTATAATTCACCCCTCCACTTT

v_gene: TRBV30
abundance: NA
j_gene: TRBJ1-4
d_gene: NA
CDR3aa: CAWSAISGFEKLFF
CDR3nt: TGTGCCTGGAGTGCAATCTCAGGGTTTGAAAAACTGTTTTTT

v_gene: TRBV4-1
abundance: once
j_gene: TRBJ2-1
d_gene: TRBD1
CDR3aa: CASSQEGNRGPYNEQFF
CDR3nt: TGCGCCAGCAGCCAAGAAGGGAACAGGGGGCCCTACAATGAGCAGTTCTTC